The clone carrying this TCR beta chain was found a few times. These data originate in a study of T-cell reconstitution after alpha-beta-depleted transplantation in children. Library preparation (for TCRbeta) was performed with unique molecular identifiers. TCRdb independently ran MiXCR on the PCR reads; one entry per CDR3 protein. Among nearly 550,000 distinct CDR3 sequences listed, approximately 20% were seen once. CDR3 size: 14 residues. Germline assignment: CDR1 MNHEY and CDR2 SMNVEV (reference sequence). With 4 bases removed from V and 4 bases from J, the gap between germline ends came to 13 bases.

The sequencing here drew on PBMCs from the stem cell graft donor, taken from the stem cell graft. This chain uses TRBV27 with TRBJ2-5; either TRBD1 or TRBD2 may fit D (5 bases each). This receptor was taken from a human donor who donated a stem cell graft to a child with acute lymphoblastic leukemia. The DNA of the CDR3 is TGTGCCAGCAGTTCTGGGACCTACCGAGAGACCCAGTACTTC. Translated: CASSSGTYRETQYF.